The 29 T cell receptor beta chains below were found in one sample sequenced in a study of blood T cells in healthy people across ages (dated by TCRdb to between 2015 and 2017). The method was 5' RACE. The instrument was an Illumina HiSeq 2500. A second PCR of roughly 7 to 11 cycles was run with a J-beta primer mix and a sample-barcoded 5' primer. TCRdb ran its own pipeline on the public reads, namely fastp trimming at Q25 and MiXCR clone calling, and kept in-frame beta chains. Here each entry gathers all rows of one CDR3 protein and keeps the most common genes and DNA. The sample table lists 800,000 or so distinct CDR3 sequences, approximately 25% of them with a count of one. The ten largest make up more than 3% of the sample. The same sample was also used in a study of T cells of mothers and their children.

Sequencing was carried out using blood. Receptors originate from a boy between 10 and 17 years old in good health.

The CDR3 DNA follows: TGCAGCGTTGCGACTAGGATAGGGGAGACCCAGTACTTC. Translating it yields CSVATRIGETQYF. The V and J genes are TRBV29-1 and TRBJ2-5; D might be TRBD2 (6 bases). CDR3 size: 13 residues. V lost 4 bases to trimming and J lost 5 bases, with 14 bases between them. CDR1 and CDR2 (germline): SQVTM, ANQGSEA.

This clonotype was seen a few times. The chain joins TRBV12-3 or TRBV12-4 to TRBJ2-7, with 7 bases matching TRBD2. The CDR3 consists of 12 residues. With 5 bases clipped from V and 5 bases from J, the junction kept 3 bases outside the gene matches. The CDR3 protein is CASSQLANEQYF. CDR3 DNA: TGTGCCAGCAGTCAACTAGCGAACGAGCAGTACTTC.

Concerning this clonotype: At one end, the junction sequence differs from germline, possibly due to a read error. The V call is TRBV29-1, the J call TRBJ1-1; D is unclear. This CDR3 is 12 amino acids long. Germline CDR1 is SQVTM and CDR2 is ANQGSEA. CDR3 coding DNA: TGCAGCGTTGGACACATGAACACTGAAACTTTCTTT. This codes for CSVGHMNTETFF. Complete variable domain (other parts from reference TRBV29-1 and TRBJ1-1): SAVISQKPSRDICQRGTSLTIQCQVDSQVTMMFWYRQQPGQSLTLIATANQGSEATYESGFVIDKFPISRPNLTFSTLTVSNMSPEDSSIYLCSVGHMNTETFFGQGTRLTVV.

The chain combines TRBV11-2 with TRBJ1-4, with D possibly matching TRBD1 (5 bases). There are 16 residues in the CDR3. The V end was cut by 5 bases, the J end by 0 bases, with 13 bases between. The germline CDR1 and CDR2 sequences are SGHAT and FQNNGV. Written as DNA, the CDR3 is TGTGCCAGCAGCCGGACATACGTTGCAACTAATGAAAAACTGTTTTTT. It yields the protein CASSRTYVATNEKLFF.

This clonotype occurred a few times. At one boundary the junction diverges from the germline segment, which might be a read error. This chain uses TRBV28 with TRBJ2-2, with D hard to call. This CDR3 contains 15 residues. Germline V gene data show CDR1 as MDHEN and CDR2 as SYDVKM. The CDR3 protein is CASSLYGPNTRELFF. The CDR3 nucleotides are TGTGCCAGCAGTTTATATGGGCCTAACACCAGGGAGCTGTTTTTT.

This clonotype was observed a few times. V usage is TRBV3-1 and J usage is TRBJ2-7; D is perhaps TRBD2 (6 bases). The CDR3 contains 12 residues. The V end was cut by 8 bases, the J end by 2 bases, with 10 bases between. CDR1 LGHDT and CDR2 YNNKEL come from the germline V gene (reference sequence). The CDR3 loop is CASGLSAYEQYF. CDR3 nucleotide sequence: TGTGCCAGCGGACTATCGGCCTACGAGCAGTACTTC.

This chain links TRBV7-2 with TRBJ2-2, with 8 bases that match TRBD1. Germline V gene data show CDR1 as SGHTA and CDR2 as FQGNSA. V lost 6 bases, J lost 2 bases, and 5 bases stayed unmatched. The length of the CDR3 is 15 residues. As DNA, the CDR3 is TGTGCCAGCAGTCGGGACAGGCAAAACACCGGGGAGCTGTTTTTT. Translated, it gives CASSRDRQNTGELFF.

The CDR3 DNA is TGTGCCAGCAGTTTATCCCTAGCGGGTATTTCTGATACGCAGTATTTT. Its translation is CASSLSLAGISDTQYF. V is TRBV12-3 or TRBV12-4 and J is TRBJ2-3, with TRBD2 identical over 8 bases. After removal of 2 bases from V and 6 bases from J, the junction contained 10 bases not matched to a gene. This CDR3 contains 16 residues.

This clonotype was counted only a few times. The chain is built from TRBV6-1 and TRBJ2-1; 10 nucleotides match TRBD2. Looked up from germline, CDR1 is MNHNS and CDR2 is SASEGT. The CDR3 spans 16 residues. Trimming at V came to 4 bases and at J to 8 bases, leaving 11 bases not matched to a gene. The CDR3 sequence is CASSVRTSGVGYEQFF. The CDR3 region has the DNA TGTGCCAGCAGTGTACGGACTAGCGGAGTAGGTTATGAGCAGTTCTTC.

The chain uses TRBV28 and TRBJ1-2; 8 bases align to TRBD1. V shed 3 bases and J 8 bases; nucleotides not matched to a gene: 11. This CDR3 is 15 amino acids long. Looked up from germline, CDR1 is MDHEN and CDR2 is SYDVKM. The CDR3 loop is CASSFPPQGARGYTF. CDR3 nucleotides: TGTGCCAGCAGTTTCCCCCCCCAGGGGGCAAGAGGCTACACCTTC.

In its sample, this clonotype was seen a few times. Relative to the germline gene, one junction end is altered; a read error may explain this. This chain's CDR3 is CASSLALGGRGTDTQYF. CDR3 DNA: TGTGCTAGCAGCTTAGCACTCGGGGGCAGGGGAACGGATACGCAGTATTTT. The V and J genes are TRBV7-7 and TRBJ2-3; perhaps D is TRBD1 or TRBD2 (6 bases each). Germline lookup yields CDR1 SSHAT and CDR2 FNYEAQ (reference sequence). CDR3 length equals 17 residues.

This sequence joins TRBV4-3 and TRBJ2-1; D gene unclear. Germline CDR1 reads LGHNA; CDR2 reads YSLEER. V dropped 1 base and J dropped 1 base, with 17 bases sitting between them. CDR3 size: 18 residues. The CDR3 DNA sequence: TGCGCCAGCAGCCAAGGGGGTTTTGGGGTTGGTTCCTACAATGAGCAGTTCTTC. Translation: CASSQGGFGVGSYNEQFF.

Comment on this clonotype: This is likely a read error, given that the CDR3 carries no conserved phenylalanine or tryptophan at its end. The chain is built from TRBV6-1 and TRBJ2-5; a weak D match, TRBD1 (5 bases). This CDR3 region has 13 residues. The ends were cut back, 6 bases at V and 5 bases at J, with 13 bases in the middle. The V gene's germline CDR1 is MNHNS and CDR2 SASEGT. The CDR3 nucleotides are TGTGCCAGCAGACCACCAGGGTTGGAGACCCAGTACTTG. Encoded protein: CASRPPGLETQYL.

J is TRBJ2-3 and V is TRBV11-2; possible D gene TRBD1, 5 bases. The CDR3 has 20 amino acids. Trimming stripped 0 bases from V and 0 bases from J, with 22 bases between. Germline CDR1 is SGHAT and CDR2 is FQNNGV. CDR3 coding DNA: TGTGCCAGCAGCTTAGACATGGTCAAGGCTCTAAGGGGAAGCACAGATACGCAGTATTTT. Amino acids: CASSLDMVKALRGSTDTQYF.

The rearrangement joins TRBV20-1 to TRBJ2-5; 10 nucleotides agree with TRBD2. The DNA end is a closer match to TRBJ2-1, so the J assignment may be wrong. The germline CDR1 and CDR2 sequences are DFQATT and SNEGSKA (reference sequence). The CDR3 is made up of 15 amino acids. The CDR3 reads CSASSLAGARDEQFF. The CDR3 DNA reads TGCAGTGCTAGCTCCCTAGCGGGAGCCCGTGATGAGCAGTTCTTC.

In its sample, this clonotype was seen a few times. This rearrangement joins TRBV5-1 to TRBJ2-1; 8 bases line up with TRBD2. The length of the CDR3 is 16 residues. V gave up 4 bases and J gave up 6 bases; unmatched junction bases: 12. CDR1 is SGHRS and CDR2 is YFSETQ in the germline V gene. The CDR3 loop reads CASSMEGTRWINEQFF. DNA for the CDR3: TGCGCCAGCAGCATGGAGGGGACTAGATGGATCAATGAGCAGTTCTTC.

The chain joins TRBV2 to TRBJ2-7; 10 bases agree with TRBD1. The V gene end was trimmed by 9 bases and the J gene end by 3 bases; junction bases not matched to a gene: 5. CDR3 length: 13 residues. The germline V gene has CDR1 SNHLY and CDR2 FYNNEI. DNA for the CDR3: TGTGCCAGAAGCAGGGACAGGGGCTACGAGCAGTACTTC. As protein: CARSRDRGYEQYF. The variable domain in full, with the rest retrieved from reference TRBV2 and TRBJ2-7, is EPEVTQTPSHQVTQMGQEVILRCVPISNHLYFYWYRQILGQKVEFLVSFYNNEISEKSEIFDDQFSVERPDGSNFTLKIRSTKLEDSAMYFCARSRDRGYEQYFGPGTRLTVT.

The rearrangement links TRBV6-5 to TRBJ2-5; D remains ambiguous. The CDR3 consists of 17 residues. Germline assignment: CDR1 MNHEY and CDR2 SVGAGI. V was pared by 2 bases and J by 1 base, with 17 bases between. CDR3 in DNA: TGTGCCAGCAGTTACCAGACCTTTTTCGGCGGCCAAGAGACCCAGTACTTC. This gives the protein CASSYQTFFGGQETQYF.

The sample holds a few counts of this clonotype. The chain carries TRBV5-5 and TRBJ1-1; 9 nucleotides line up with TRBD1. The CDR3 has 15 amino acids. Germline V gives CDR1 SGHKS, CDR2 YYEKEE (reference sequence). V shed 4 bases, J shed 4 bases, and the junction held 8 bases outside the gene matches. The CDR3 nucleotides are TGTGCCAGCAGCCCCAGGGGGACAGGGCGCACTGAAGCTTTCTTT. Translated, it gives CASSPRGTGRTEAFF.

This clonotype was observed once. This sequence joins TRBV14 and TRBJ1-4, with D uncertain. Trimming shortened V by 6 bases and J by 7 bases, and 12 bases separated the two germline ends. CDR1 is SGHDN and CDR2 is FVKESK in the germline V gene. The CDR3 extends over 13 amino acids. This chain's CDR3 is CASREGGGEKLFF. The DNA of the CDR3 is TGTGCCAGCAGGGAAGGCGGAGGTGAAAAACTGTTTTTT.

This clonotype was recorded many times. This chain connects TRBV29-1 to TRBJ2-1; 11 nucleotides align to TRBD2. This CDR3 has 15 amino acids. V gave up 3 bases and J gave up 2 bases; unmatched junction bases: 3. In germline, CDR1 is SQVTM, CDR2 ANQGSEA. The CDR3 nucleotides are TGCAGCGTTGAGGGACTAGCGGAGCCCTACAATGAGCAGTTCTTC. Translated, it gives CSVEGLAEPYNEQFF.

This clonotype was seen a handful of times. Germline is not matched at one junction end, which may reflect a read error. The chain employs TRBV12-3 or TRBV12-4 and TRBJ2-7; TRBD1 matches at 11 bases. This CDR3 is built from 13 residues. DNA of the CDR3: TGTACCAGCAGTTTAGGACAGGGGGCTCGGGCTTTCTTC. Its translation is CTSSLGQGARAFF.

This clonotype was found once. The chain recombines TRBV7-2 with TRBJ2-4; D might be TRBD2 (6 bases). The J call may not be correct, given that the DNA end is closer to TRBJ2-7. CDR3 size: 18 residues. In germline, CDR1 is SGHTA, CDR2 FQGNSA. This CDR3 is CASSLVRDSESPAHEQYF. In DNA, the CDR3 is TGTGCCAGCAGCCTCGTCCGGGACTCAGAAAGCCCCGCGCACGAGCAGTACTTC.

V and J are TRBV11-2 and TRBJ2-5; D not resolved. This CDR3 is 17 amino acids long. Trimming pared 2 bases from V and 1 base from J, leaving 17 bases between. CDR1 is SGHAT, CDR2 FQNNGV, per germline. DNA for the CDR3: TGTGCCAGCAGCTTACAAAAAAAGGAACTGGTCCAAGAGACCCAGTACTTC. It specifies CASSLQKKELVQETQYF.

The rearrangement uses TRBV7-3 and TRBJ2-3; the D gene is possibly TRBD1 (6 bases). CDR3 length equals 15 residues. The V gene's germline CDR1 is SGHTA and CDR2 FQGTGA. Trimming removed 5 bases at V and 0 bases at J, with 12 bases between. The CDR3 DNA reads as TGTGCCAGCAGCCAACAAACAGGGAGCACAGATACGCAGTATTTT. Translated, it gives CASSQQTGSTDTQYF.

The CDR3 DNA sequence: TGCGCCAGCAGCCTCGACAGGGGTTCAAGTGCCGGGGAGCTGTTTTTT. Its protein is CASSLDRGSSAGELFF. The V gene is TRBV5-1, the J gene TRBJ2-2; 8 nucleotides match TRBD1. Germline CDR1 reads SGHRS; CDR2 reads YFSETQ. After removal of 4 bases from V and 6 bases from J, the junction contained 11 bases not matched to a gene. The CDR3 runs 16 residues. Complete variable domain (other parts from reference TRBV5-1 and TRBJ2-2): KAGVTQTPRYLIKTRGQQVTLSCSPISGHRSVSWYQQTPGQGLQFLFEYFSETQRNKGNFPGRFSGRQFSNSRSEMNVSTLELGDSALYLCASSLDRGSSAGELFFGEGSRLTVL.

The V gene is TRBV28, the J gene TRBJ1-3; TRBD1 matches 8 bases. CDR3 size: 18 residues. Trimming removed 2 bases from V and 0 bases from J; junction bases left unmatched: 9. Per germline, CDR1 MDHEN and CDR2 SYDVKM. This CDR3 reads CASSLPTRGHPSGNTIYF. CDR3 coding DNA: TGTGCCAGCAGTTTACCCACCAGGGGGCACCCCTCTGGAAACACCATATATTTT.

V usage is TRBV5-1 and J usage is TRBJ2-5, with TRBD2 matching over 10 bases. This CDR3 has 19 residues. V shed 2 bases and J 1 base; nucleotides not matched to a gene: 14. CDR1 SGHRS and CDR2 YFSETQ come from the germline V gene. The CDR3 nucleotides read TGCGCCAGCAGCTTAATCAAAGCGGGAGGGCCAGGGATCCAAGAGACCCAGTACTTC. Residues: CASSLIKAGGPGIQETQYF.

This clonotype has only a few counts. The rearrangement uses TRBV12-3 or TRBV12-4 and TRBJ2-7; 9 bases line up with TRBD1. CDR3 length equals 14 residues. J gave up 7 bases and V 8 bases, and 12 bases lay outside the gene matches. The CDR3 loop reads CASGVQGAGGEQYF. The CDR3 nucleotides read TGTGCCAGCGGCGTACAGGGGGCCGGAGGGGAGCAGTACTTC.